This is a list of T cell receptor beta chains from one sample in a study of regulatory T cells in long-lasting Graves disease. TCRdb processed the multiplex PCR reads anew with MiXCR; each CDR3 protein has one entry. The table has about 290,000 distinct CDR3 sequences, 22% seen once. The specimen was peripheral blood mononuclear cells (PBMCs), collected when the disease was refractory, from a patient treated with antithyroid drugs. Receptors originate from a female donor with Graves disease. The CDR3 runs from the conserved cysteine through the conserved F or W. D genes are given only for firm matches. Clone size, where shown, is once, few, many, or a class for clones that have expanded.

abundance	d_gene	v_gene	j_gene	CDR3aa	CDR3nt
many	TRBD2	TRBV3-1	TRBJ2-7	CASSPTSGKYEQYF	TGTGCCAGCAGCCCGACTAGCGGAAAATACGAGCAGTACTTC
many	-	TRBV6-5	TRBJ1-1	CASSYSNWGTEMNTEAFF	TGTGCCAGCAGTTACTCGAATTGGGGCACCGAAATGAACACTGAAGCTTTCTTT
many	-	TRBV6-5	TRBJ1-1	CASSSLTVRDVNTEAFF	TGTGCCAGCAGTTCGCTGACAGTTAGGGACGTGAACACTGAAGCTTTCTTT
-	TRBD1	TRBV20-1	TRBJ1-3	CSARDRGGRNTIYF	TGCAGTGCTAGGGACAGGGGAGGGAGAAACACCATATATTTT
few	TRBD1	TRBV3-1	TRBJ1-1	CASSHFDRVGTEAFF	TGTGCCAGCAGCCACTTTGACAGGGTCGGCACTGAAGCTTTCTTT
-	-	TRBV6-1	TRBJ2-2	CASKVVPNTGELFF	TGTGCCAGCAAGGTGGTCCCGAACACCGGGGAGCTGTTTTTT
few	-	TRBV20-1	TRBJ2-7	CSARDSGQTSYEQYF	TGCAGTGCTAGAGACTCTGGACAGACTTCTTACGAGCAGTACTTC
-	-	TRBV29-1	TRBJ2-7	CSVEGREYEQYF	TGCAGCGTTGAGGGCAGGGAGTACGAGCAGTACTTC
many	TRBD1	TRBV29-1	TRBJ1-1	CSVGPTGENTEAFF	TGCAGCGTTGGGCCTACAGGGGAGAACACTGAAGCTTTCTTT
many	-	TRBV12-3/TRBV12-4	TRBJ1-1	CASSLAFDGTEAFF	TGTGCCAGCAGTTTAGCATTCGACGGGACTGAAGCTTTCTTT
many	TRBD1	TRBV2	TRBJ2-7	CASNGDSSYEQYF	TGTGCCAGCAACGGGGACAGTTCCTACGAGCAGTACTTC
-	-	TRBV4-1	TRBJ2-7	CASSQAQGREQYF	TGCGCCAGCAGCCAGGCCCAGGGTAGGGAGCAGTACTTC
many	TRBD1	TRBV2	TRBJ1-1	CASRYGTGGTEAFF	TGTGCCAGCAGGTATGGGACAGGGGGAACTGAAGCTTTCTTT
few	TRBD2	TRBV19	TRBJ2-7	CASTSGSHEQYF	TGTGCCAGTACTAGCGGGAGTCACGAGCAGTACTTC
-	TRBD2	TRBV30	TRBJ2-1	CAWSSSGNNEQFF	TGTGCCTGGAGTTCGAGCGGGAACAATGAGCAGTTCTTC
few	TRBD1	TRBV19	TRBJ2-6	CASTPTGNSFSGANVLTF	TGTGCCAGTACCCCGACAGGGAATTCTTTCTCTGGGGCCAACGTCCTGACTTTC
many	-	TRBV7-9	TRBJ2-7	CASSLDMWEQYF	TGTGCCAGCAGCTTAGACATGTGGGAGCAGTACTTC
many	TRBD1	TRBV12-3/TRBV12-4	TRBJ2-2	CASSPRQGAGNTGELFF	TGTGCCAGCAGTCCACGACAGGGGGCGGGAAACACCGGGGAGCTGTTTTTT
few	-	TRBV6-1	TRBJ1-5	CASTPSAGRQPQHF	TGTGCCAGCACTCCCAGTGCGGGCCGCCAGCCCCAGCATTTT
few	TRBD2	TRBV20-1	TRBJ2-5	CSARDSLGLAEETQYF	TGCAGTGCTAGAGATTCCCTGGGACTAGCGGAAGAGACCCAGTACTTC
-	-	TRBV5-1	TRBJ1-6	CASSLGPLQAGQNSPLHF	TGCGCCAGCAGCTTGGGCCCCCTTCAGGCGGGGCAGAATTCACCCCTCCACTTT
few	TRBD1	TRBV28	TRBJ1-2	CASTRTGPNNYGYTF	TGTGCCAGCACCCGGACAGGACCTAATAACTATGGCTACACCTTC
-	-	TRBV20-1	TRBJ2-7	CSASRTSYEQYF	TGCAGTGCTAGTCGTACCTCCTACGAGCAGTACTTC
-	-	TRBV7-9	TRBJ1-4	CASSSFEGRLFF	TGTGCCAGCAGCTCATTTGAAGGGCGCCTGTTTTTT
many	TRBD1	TRBV7-2	TRBJ2-5	CASSLTGQGWETQYF	TGTGCCAGCAGCTTGACGGGACAGGGCTGGGAGACCCAGTACTTC
few	-	TRBV5-1	TRBJ1-1	CASSSGRGNTEAFF	TGCGCCAGCAGCTCCGGGAGGGGGAACACTGAAGCTTTCTTT
few	-	TRBV6-1	TRBJ1-3	CASSPTGTGGNTIYF	TGTGCCAGCAGTCCTACCGGGACCGGCGGAAACACCATATATTTT
few	-	TRBV19	TRBJ2-5	CASSITLPKGETQYF	TGTGCCAGTAGTATCACACTACCCAAAGGGGAGACCCAGTACTTC
few	-	TRBV27	TRBJ1-5	CASSLIGVNQPQHF	TGTGCCAGCAGTTTAATAGGGGTCAATCAGCCCCAGCATTTT
-	-	TRBV6-2/TRBV6-3	TRBJ1-5	CASAEGRQPQHF	TGTGCCAGCGCCGAGGGGCGTCAGCCCCAGCATTTT
-	-	TRBV6-1	TRBJ2-1	CASSNNEQFF	TGTGCCAGCAGTAACAATGAGCAGTTCTTC
many	-	TRBV28	TRBJ1-1	CASSLSDEAFF	TGTGCCAGCAGTTTGAGCGATGAAGCTTTCTTT